This entry describes one T cell receptor beta chain. Antigen: not known. The PCR employed 60 Vbeta primers together with 13 Jbeta primers. Sequencing used immunoSEQ multiplex PCR; TCRdb keeps in-frame clones, though not all of them. This table holds approximately 150,000 clones, 80% to 90% found once. The sample belongs to a study of cytomegalovirus exposure and HLA in healthy donors. Overall study findings and caveats: It was assumed in the presence/absence analyses that sequencing depth was roughly uniform across donors. Testing in vitro showed three CMV-associated chains specific for CMV antigens. The study recorded about 160 TCR beta chains that were cytomegalovirus-associated.

V lost 5 bases and J lost 5; bases outside the gene matches: 7. This CDR3 region has 14 residues. Per the germline V gene, CDR1 is SGHTA and CDR2 is FQGNSA. The sequenced sample consisted of PBMCs. The TCR was taken from a woman aged 50 to 65 in good health and CMV-seronegative. The chain uses TRBV7-2 and TRBJ1-2; 8 bases map to TRBD1. The CDR3 DNA is TGTGCCAGCAGCAACCGGACAGGGAATTATGGCTACACCTTC. This encodes CASSNRTGNYGYTF.